The 22 T cell receptor beta chains below were found in one sample sequenced in a study of blood T cell repertoires in COVID-19. Sequencing used immunoSEQ multiplex PCR; TCRdb keeps in-frame clones, though not all of them. The sample lists around 200,000 clones, 85% to 90% occurring once. Sequences were obtained from peripheral blood. The receptors shown here come from a middle-aged man with active or convalescent COVID-19.

This chain links TRBV12-3 or TRBV12-4 with TRBJ1-3; D is unresolved. Deletions cut 5 bases from V and 4 bases from J, with 6 bases between. The CDR3 is 12 amino acids. The CDR3 DNA sequence: TGTGCCAGCAGTACAGTCGGAAACACCATATATTTT. Residues: CASSTVGNTIYF.

This chain links TRBV3-1 (or the pseudogene TRBV3-2) with TRBJ1-2; D might be TRBD1 (6 bases). Germline V CDR1 and CDR2: LGHDT, YNNKEL (reference sequence). The length of the CDR3 is 13 residues. The V end was cut by 5 bases, the J end by 7 bases, with 14 bases between. CDR3 nucleotides: TGTGCCAGCAGCGGGGCGGGGGGCGCTGGCTACACCTTC. Protein: CASSGAGGAGYTF.

This sequence joins TRBV12-2 and TRBJ2-5; TRBD1 is the table's D call, not checked against the DNA. TRBV12-2 is a pseudogene segment. This CDR3 spans 18 amino acids. The CDR3 DNA reads TGTGCAAGTCGCTTAGCGAGTGTGAGGGACAGAGATAAAGAGACCCAGTACTTC. This translates into CASRLASVRDRDKETQYF.

This sequence joins TRBV11-2 and TRBJ2-3; TRBD1 is a possible D gene (6 bases). The CDR3 loop spans 15 amino acids. Germline assignment: CDR1 SGHAT and CDR2 FQNNGV. Trimming pared 0 bases from V and 4 bases from J, leaving 11 bases between. CDR3 amino acids: CASSLEQGRADTQYF. CDR3 in DNA: TGTGCCAGCAGCTTAGAACAGGGTAGGGCAGATACGCAGTATTTT.

The table lists this clone with a few counts. This CDR3 is also generated by other DNA sequences in the sample. The genes are TRBV14 and TRBJ2-7; 7 nucleotides align to TRBD1. The CDR3 runs 17 residues. Trimming at V came to 3 bases and at J to 4 bases, leaving 15 bases not matched to a gene. Looked up from germline, CDR1 is SGHDN and CDR2 is FVKESK. The CDR3 spells CASSHPGVGRGFYEQYF. The CDR3, as DNA: TGTGCCAGCAGCCACCCTGGCGTCGGCAGGGGGTTTTACGAGCAGTACTTC.

CDR3 bases: TGTGCCAGCCGGGACAGGGTGGCCGGGGAGCTGTTTTTT. This sequence encodes CASRDRVAGELFF. The chain has TRBV19 and TRBJ2-2; 9 nucleotides align to TRBD1. The CDR3 contains 13 residues. The junction had 5 bases not matched to a gene; V was cut back by 9 bases and J by 6 bases. Germline V gene lookup returns CDR1 LNHDA and CDR2 SQIVND (reference sequence).

The chain recombines TRBV7-9 with TRBJ1-2; 7 nucleotides match TRBD1. The CDR3 length is 12 residues. In germline, CDR1 is SEHNR, CDR2 FQNEAQ (reference sequence). V trimming: 5 bases; J trimming: 7 bases; junction bases outside the gene matches: 4. As DNA, the CDR3 is TGTGCCAGCAGCAAACACAGGGGTGGCTACACCTTC. This codes for CASSKHRGGYTF.

The V gene is TRBV7-9, the J gene TRBJ2-1; the match to TRBD2 covers 8 bases. In germline, CDR1 is SEHNR, CDR2 FQNEAQ (reference sequence). Trimming removed 6 bases from V and 10 bases from J; junction bases left unmatched: 11. This CDR3 region has 14 residues. The CDR3 reads CASRLNGGAREQFF. Written as DNA, the CDR3 is TGTGCCAGCAGACTAAACGGGGGGGCTCGGGAGCAGTTCTTC.

This clone was picked up one time. The chain carries TRBV7-2 and TRBJ2-2, with 11 bases matching TRBD2. Trimming cost V 6 bases and J 5 bases; bases outside gene matches: 5. This CDR3 has 15 residues. Germline-derived CDR1 and CDR2 are SGHTA and FQGNSA. The CDR3 sequence: CASRVAGGSTGELFF. The CDR3 region has the DNA TGTGCCAGCAGGGTAGCGGGGGGGTCAACCGGGGAGCTGTTTTTT. The full variable domain, with the rest looked up from reference TRBV7-2 and TRBJ2-2, is GAGVSQSPSNKVTEKGKDVELRCDPISGHTALYWYRQSLGQGLEFLIYFQGNSAPDKSGLPSDRFSAERTGGSVSTLTIQRTQQEDSAVYLCASRVAGGSTGELFFGEGSRLTVL.

The chain joins TRBV7-6 to TRBJ2-3; TRBD2 agrees at 10 bases. Losses at the gene ends were 5 bases for V and 5 bases for J; bases not matched to a gene: 13. This CDR3 is 17 amino acids long. Germline CDR1 SGHVS, CDR2 FNYEAQ. CDR3 in DNA: TGTGCCAGCAGCCCGCCCACTAGCGGGACCCCGGGAGATACGCAGTATTTT. This encodes CASSPPTSGTPGDTQYF.

The CDR3 sequence is CASQSQGTEKLFF. For the CDR3, the DNA is TGTGCCAGCCAATCACAGGGTACGGAAAAACTGTTTTTT. The chain couples TRBV28 to TRBJ1-4; D may be TRBD1 (6 bases). Trimming cost V 8 bases and J 8 bases, with 15 bases left between them. The CDR3 runs to 13 residues. CDR1 is MDHEN and CDR2 is SYDVKM in the germline V gene.

V usage is TRBV2 and J usage is TRBJ2-3; 11 bases line up with TRBD2. Losses at the gene ends were 3 bases for V and 4 bases for J; bases not matched to a gene: 3. This CDR3 is 15 amino acids long. CDR1 and CDR2 (germline): SNHLY, FYNNEI. In DNA form, the CDR3 reads TGTGCCAGCAGTGAGCCTAGCGGGGGGCCAGATACGCAGTATTTT. This gives the protein CASSEPSGGPDTQYF.

The chain links TRBV7-2 to TRBJ1-1; D gene unclear. V was trimmed by 0 bases and J by 4 bases, leaving 6 bases between them. Germline loops: CDR1 SGHTA, CDR2 FQGNSA. This CDR3 has 13 residues. CDR3 DNA: TGTGCCAGCAGCTTAGCTATGAGCACTGAAGCTTTCTTT. Protein product: CASSLAMSTEAFF.

The rearrangement uses TRBV7-2 and TRBJ2-7, with 10 nucleotides matching TRBD2. The germline CDR1 and CDR2 sequences are SGHTA and FQGNSA. The CDR3 has 16 amino acids. Trimming cost V 0 bases and J 8 bases; bases outside gene matches: 10. CDR3 coding DNA: TGTGCCAGCAGCTTAGCCGGGATAAGCGGGGGGGCCAAGCAGTACTTC. Translating gives CASSLAGISGGAKQYF.

The chain is built from TRBV5-4 and TRBJ2-5; TRBD1 is a possible D gene (6 bases). This CDR3 is 13 amino acids long. Germline V gene data show CDR1 as SGHNT and CDR2 as YYREEE (reference sequence). Trimming stripped 4 bases from V and 5 bases from J, with 12 bases between. The CDR3 reads CASSPGVGETQYF. In DNA form, the CDR3 reads TGTGCCAGCAGCCCAGGGGTAGGGGAGACCCAGTACTTC.

This chain joins TRBV6-1 and TRBJ2-5; tentative D call: TRBD2 (5 bases). The length of the CDR3 is 20 residues. Per germline, CDR1 MNHNS and CDR2 SASEGT. The germline V and J ends were trimmed by 0 bases and 5 bases, with 28 bases remaining between them. The CDR3 sequence is CASSEAREMVRDKLVETQYF. In nucleotides, the CDR3 is TGTGCCAGCAGTGAAGCGCGAGAAATGGTACGGGATAAGTTAGTCGAGACCCAGTACTTC.

The rearrangement uses TRBV27 and TRBJ2-1; 9 bases match TRBD1. This CDR3 region has 15 residues. Germline trimming cut 5 bases from V and 1 base from J; bases unmatched to any gene: 3. Germline V gives CDR1 MNHEY, CDR2 SMNVEV (reference sequence). The CDR3 spells CASSMGQGSYNEQFF. As DNA, the CDR3 is TGTGCCAGCAGTATGGGACAGGGATCCTACAATGAGCAGTTCTTC.

This chain connects TRBV7-9 to TRBJ2-7; D may be TRBD1 (6 bases). This CDR3 region has 17 residues. V was shortened by 4 bases and J by 0 bases, with 19 bases between the two germline ends. The germline V gene encodes CDR1 SEHNR and CDR2 FQNEAQ (reference sequence). CDR3 amino acids: CASSSPPQGSSSYEQYF. CDR3 in DNA: TGTGCCAGCAGCTCACCCCCACAGGGATCGAGCTCCTACGAGCAGTACTTC.

This sequence joins TRBV7-8 and TRBJ1-5; D might be TRBD1 (6 bases). Germline V CDR1 and CDR2: SGHVS, FQNEAQ. Trimming shortened V by 1 base and J by 5 bases, and 12 bases separated the two germline ends. The CDR3 length is 15 residues. The CDR3 spells CASSLESGGYQPQHF. DNA of the CDR3: TGTGCCAGCAGCTTAGAGTCTGGGGGCTATCAGCCCCAGCATTTT.

V gene TRBV30 combines with J gene TRBJ1-1, with D maybe TRBD1 (5 bases). Germline V lookup: CDR1 GTSNPN, CDR2 SVGIG (reference sequence). The V gene lost 3 bases and the J gene lost 0 bases, with 14 bases spanning the gap. This CDR3 has 15 amino acids. CDR3 protein: CAWRTRDLMNTEAFF. The CDR3 bases are TGTGCCTGGAGGACTAGGGACCTCATGAACACTGAAGCTTTCTTT.

The chain combines TRBV30 with TRBJ2-6; D unresolved. The CDR3 length is 15 residues. V lost 0 bases and J lost 2, with 8 bases in between. Germline V gene lookup returns CDR1 GTSNPN and CDR2 SVGIG (reference sequence). The CDR3 sequence: CAWSVQSAGANVLTF. The DNA of the CDR3 is TGTGCCTGGAGTGTACAAAGCGCTGGGGCCAACGTCCTGACTTTC. Full variable domain (missing parts from reference TRBV30 and TRBJ2-6): SQTIHQWPATLVQPVGSPLSLECTVEGTSNPNLYWYRQAAGRGLQLLFYSVGIGQISSEVPQNLSASRPQDRQFILSSKKLLLSDSGFYLCAWSVQSAGANVLTFGAGSRLTVL.

This chain joins TRBV28 and TRBJ2-3; TRBD1 agrees at 8 bases. V shed 6 bases and J 1 base; nucleotides not matched to a gene: 9. This CDR3 comprises 16 residues. Germline V lookup: CDR1 MDHEN, CDR2 SYDVKM. The CDR3 nucleotides are TGTGCCAGCAGCGTACTCTCGACAGGGGGCACAGATACGCAGTATTTT. It codes for CASSVLSTGGTDTQYF.